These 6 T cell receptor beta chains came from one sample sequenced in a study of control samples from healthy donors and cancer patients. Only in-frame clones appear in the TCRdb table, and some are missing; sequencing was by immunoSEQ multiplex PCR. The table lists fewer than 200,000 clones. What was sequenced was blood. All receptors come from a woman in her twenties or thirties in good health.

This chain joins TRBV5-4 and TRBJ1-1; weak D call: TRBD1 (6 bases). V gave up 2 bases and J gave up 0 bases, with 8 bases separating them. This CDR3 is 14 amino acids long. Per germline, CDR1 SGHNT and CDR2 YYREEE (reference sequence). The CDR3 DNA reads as TGTGCCAGCAGCTTTAGGGGGATGAACACTGAAGCTTTCTTT. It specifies CASSFRGMNTEAFF. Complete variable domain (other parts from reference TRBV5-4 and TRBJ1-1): ETGVTQSPTHLIKTRGQQVTLRCSSQSGHNTVSWYQQALGQGPQFIFQYYREEENGRGNFPPRFSGLQFPNYSSELNVNALELDDSALYLCASSFRGMNTEAFFGQGTRLTVV.

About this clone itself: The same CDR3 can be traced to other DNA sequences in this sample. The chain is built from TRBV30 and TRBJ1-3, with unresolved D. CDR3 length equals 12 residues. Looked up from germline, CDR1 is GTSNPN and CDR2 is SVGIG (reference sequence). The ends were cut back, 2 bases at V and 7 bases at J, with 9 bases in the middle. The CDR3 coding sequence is TGTGCCTGGAGTACCGGTGGGAACACCATATATTTT. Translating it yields CAWSTGGNTIYF.

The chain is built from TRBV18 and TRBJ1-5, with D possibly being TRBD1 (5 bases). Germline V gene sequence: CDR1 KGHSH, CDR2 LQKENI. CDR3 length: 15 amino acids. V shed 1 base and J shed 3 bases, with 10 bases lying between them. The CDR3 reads CASSPLAGSNQPQHF. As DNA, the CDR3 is TGTGCCAGCTCACCACTCGCAGGGTCCAATCAGCCCCAGCATTTT.

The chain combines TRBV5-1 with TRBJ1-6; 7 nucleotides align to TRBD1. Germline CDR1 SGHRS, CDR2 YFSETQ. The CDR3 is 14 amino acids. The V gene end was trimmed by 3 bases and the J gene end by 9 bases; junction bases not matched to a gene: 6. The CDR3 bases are TGCGCCAGCAGCTCCCGGGACAGTGGTTCACCCCTCCACTTT. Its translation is CASSSRDSGSPLHF.

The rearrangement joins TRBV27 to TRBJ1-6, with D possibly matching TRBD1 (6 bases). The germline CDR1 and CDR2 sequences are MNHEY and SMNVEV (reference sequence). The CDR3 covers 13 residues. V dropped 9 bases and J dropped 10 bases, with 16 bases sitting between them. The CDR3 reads CASRGGNESPLHF. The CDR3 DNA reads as TGTGCCAGTAGGGGGGGAAATGAGTCACCCCTCCACTTT.

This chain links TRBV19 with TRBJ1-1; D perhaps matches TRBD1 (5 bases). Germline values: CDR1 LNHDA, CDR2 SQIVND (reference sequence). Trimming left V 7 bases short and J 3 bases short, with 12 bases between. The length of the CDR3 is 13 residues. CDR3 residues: CASTKGPYTEAFF. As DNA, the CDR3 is TGTGCCAGTACAAAGGGGCCCTACACTGAAGCTTTCTTT. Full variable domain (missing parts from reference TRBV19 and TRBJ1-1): DGGITQSPKYLFRKEGQNVTLSCEQNLNHDAMYWYRQDPGQGLRLIYYSQIVNDFQKGDIAEGYSVSREKKESFPLTVTSAQKNPTAFYLCASTKGPYTEAFFGQGTRLTVV.